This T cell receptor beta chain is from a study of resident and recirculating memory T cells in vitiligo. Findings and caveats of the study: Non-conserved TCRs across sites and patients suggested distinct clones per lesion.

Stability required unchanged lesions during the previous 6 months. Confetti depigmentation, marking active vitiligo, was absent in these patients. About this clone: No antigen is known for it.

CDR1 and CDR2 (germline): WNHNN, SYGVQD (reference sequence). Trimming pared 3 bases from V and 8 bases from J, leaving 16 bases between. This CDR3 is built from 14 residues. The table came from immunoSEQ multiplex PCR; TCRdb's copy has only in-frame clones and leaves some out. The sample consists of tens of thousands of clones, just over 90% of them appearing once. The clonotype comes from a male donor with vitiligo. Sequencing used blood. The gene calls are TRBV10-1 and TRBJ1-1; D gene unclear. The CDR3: CASSDSRSIREAFF. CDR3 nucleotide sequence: TGCGCCAGCAGTGATAGTCGATCTATCAGGGAAGCTTTCTTT.